The 16 T cell receptor beta chains reported below all come from one sample, sequenced in a study of cytomegalovirus exposure and HLA in healthy donors. PCR employed 60 Vbeta and 13 Jbeta primers. Produced via immunoSEQ multiplex PCR; TCRdb's table is partial and in-frame only. The ten top clones account for about 3.8%, within a sample of 60,000 to 75,000 clones. Sequencing was done on a sample of PBMCs. All receptors derive from a female donor in good health and CMV-seropositive.

This rearrangement joins TRBV5-4 to TRBJ2-2; 9 bases match TRBD1. J was trimmed by 6 bases and V by 9 bases; bases with no gene match: 12. Germline CDR1 reads SGHNT; CDR2 reads YYREEE (reference sequence). The CDR3 runs to 15 residues. CDR3 protein: CATARQGEFAGELFF. CDR3 coding DNA: TGTGCCACGGCTAGACAGGGGGAATTCGCCGGGGAGCTGTTTTTT.

This sequence joins TRBV18 and TRBJ1-1; 8 bases agree with TRBD1. Trimming took 4 bases from V and 5 from J; bases not matched to a gene: 9. The CDR3 length is 15 residues. The germline V gene has CDR1 KGHSH and CDR2 LQKENI. CDR3 sequence reads: CASSLITGGDTEAFF. CDR3 nucleotide sequence: TGTGCCAGCTCACTTATAACAGGGGGTGATACTGAAGCTTTCTTT.

This sequence joins TRBV6-5 and TRBJ2-3; tentative D call: TRBD1 (6 bases). The V and J ends lost 0 bases and 9 bases respectively, with 10 bases between them. The CDR3 runs 13 residues. Germline V lookup: CDR1 MNHEY, CDR2 SVGAGI. CDR3 protein: CASSYSGTRTQYF. The DNA of the CDR3 is TGTGCCAGCAGTTACTCCGGGACAAGAACGCAGTATTTT.

The chain employs TRBV27 and TRBJ2-7; weak D call: TRBD1 (7 bases). The CDR3 consists of 15 residues. The V gene lost 5 bases and the J gene lost 0 bases, with 14 bases spanning the gap. Germline V CDR1 and CDR2: MNHEY, SMNVEV (reference sequence). DNA of the CDR3: TGTGCCAGCAGTGATCAGGGGGGCGGCTCCTACGAGCAGTACTTC. Its protein is CASSDQGGGSYEQYF.

V gene TRBV2 combines with J gene TRBJ2-7; 7 nucleotides align to TRBD2. From germline, CDR1 is SNHLY and CDR2 FYNNEI. The CDR3 covers 15 residues. The V gene end was trimmed by 7 bases and the J gene end by 6 bases; junction bases not matched to a gene: 15. CDR3 in amino acids: CASIPAKRGGREQYF. In nucleotides, the CDR3 is TGTGCCAGCATCCCCGCCAAGCGGGGAGGACGCGAGCAGTACTTC.

In nucleotides, the CDR3 is TGTGCCAGCTCGACAGGGAGAGGAGCTGGGGCCAACGTCCTGACTTTC. This translates into CASSTGRGAGANVLTF. J is TRBJ2-6 and V is TRBV10-3; TRBD1 agrees at 7 bases. Germline loops: CDR1 ENHRY, CDR2 SYGVKD. The CDR3 runs to 16 residues. J gave up 2 bases and V 10 bases, and 11 bases lay outside the gene matches.

This chain links TRBV28 with TRBJ1-2; TRBD1 agrees at 7 bases. Germline CDR1 is MDHEN and CDR2 is SYDVKM. The CDR3 is made up of 15 amino acids. J gave up 5 bases and V 1 base, and 7 bases lay outside the gene matches. DNA for the CDR3: TGTGCCAGCAGTTTATCGGTAGGGGGCGGGTATGGCTACACCTTC. Protein: CASSLSVGGGYGYTF.

The CDR3 is CASTLDSGSYEQFF. CDR3 DNA: TGTGCCAGCACATTGGATAGCGGGAGTTATGAGCAGTTCTTC. The chain recombines TRBV6-1 with TRBJ2-1; TRBD2 aligns across 9 bases. V lost 7 bases to trimming and J lost 8 bases; unmatched junction nucleotides: 9. The V gene's germline CDR1 is MNHNS and CDR2 SASEGT. CDR3 length: 14 amino acids.

The chain joins TRBV18 to TRBJ1-4, with unresolved D. Germline CDR1 is KGHSH and CDR2 is LQKENI. The length of the CDR3 is 13 residues. V was clipped by 11 bases and J by 6 bases, with 16 bases between them. The CDR3 bases are TGTGCCCCACAAAGGAGGGAAGATGAAAAACTGTTTTTT. Protein product: CAPQRREDEKLFF. The full variable domain, rest sourced from reference TRBV18 and TRBJ1-4, is NAGVMQNPRHLVRRRGQEARLRCSPMKGHSHVYWYRQLPEEGLKFMVYLQKENIIDESGMPKERFSAEFPKEGPSILRIQQVVRGDSAAYFCAPQRREDEKLFFGSGTQLSVL.

V is TRBV5-1 and J is TRBJ2-2, with D possibly being TRBD1 (6 bases). Germline CDR1 SGHRS, CDR2 YFSETQ. V lost 5 bases and J 2 bases, leaving 16 bases between the germline ends. The CDR3 length is 16 residues. The chain's CDR3 is CASSPKETGNTGELFF. The CDR3 coding sequence is TGCGCCAGCAGTCCGAAGGAGACAGGCAACACCGGGGAGCTGTTTTTT.

The chain is built from TRBV28 and TRBJ1-5, with D perhaps matching TRBD1 (5 bases). Germline V gene data show CDR1 as MDHEN and CDR2 as SYDVKM. V gave up 2 bases and J gave up 6 bases, with 20 bases separating them. The CDR3 sequence is 17 residues long. CDR3: CASSLSLFQGGAQPQHF. The CDR3 region has the DNA TGTGCCAGCAGTTTAAGTCTGTTTCAGGGTGGGGCTCAGCCCCAGCATTTT.

This chain connects TRBV11-1 to TRBJ2-2; possibly TRBD2 for D (5 bases). Trimming cost V 3 bases and J 1 base, with 15 bases left between them. CDR1 SGHAT and CDR2 FQDESV come from the germline V gene (reference sequence). The CDR3 extends over 17 amino acids. The CDR3 DNA follows: TGTGCCAGCAGCTTCGGGCTGGGCGGGCTGAACACCGGGGAGCTGTTTTTT. Residues: CASSFGLGGLNTGELFF.

The chain joins TRBV5-4 to TRBJ2-3, with D perhaps matching TRBD2 (5 bases). The CDR3 consists of 14 residues. Germline CDR1 SGHNT, CDR2 YYREEE (reference sequence). The ends were cut back, 2 bases at V and 6 bases at J, with 13 bases in the middle. CDR3 coding DNA: TGTGCCAGCAGCTTTCGTGGTAGCGCCGATACGCAGTATTTT. This codes for CASSFRGSADTQYF.

The V gene is TRBV19, the J gene TRBJ2-1; possible D gene TRBD2, 5 bases. Germline V gene lookup returns CDR1 LNHDA and CDR2 SQIVND (reference sequence). The CDR3 runs to 15 residues. Deletions cut 5 bases from V and 1 base from J, with 12 bases between. In nucleotides, the CDR3 is TGTGCCAGTAGTCCTGACGGGAAATCCTACAATGAGCAGTTCTTC. Translation: CASSPDGKSYNEQFF.

The J gene is TRBJ1-5, the V gene TRBV7-9; D gene uncertain. Germline values: CDR1 SEHNR, CDR2 FQNEAQ (reference sequence). The CDR3 is 14 amino acids. V lost 5 bases to trimming and J lost 7 bases, with 15 bases between them. The CDR3 DNA reads TGTGCCAGCAGCCCTACCGGGGTGGTCCAGCCCCAGCATTTT. Amino acid sequence: CASSPTGVVQPQHF.

The chain carries TRBV6-5 and TRBJ2-7; 12 bases line up with TRBD2. The CDR3 covers 16 residues. Germline CDR1 is MNHEY and CDR2 is SVGAGI. Trimming took 3 bases from V and 3 from J; bases not matched to a gene: 6. CDR3 nucleotides: TGTGCCAGCAGTTATTCCCGACTAGCGGGGGACTACGAGCAGTACTTC. Protein: CASSYSRLAGDYEQYF.